A selection of T cell receptor beta chains follows, all from one sample in a study of shared clonotypes between healthy human individuals. Clones were read by immunoSEQ multiplex PCR, and TCRdb kept only the in-frame ones, dropping some. Among about 2.5 million clones, approximately 90% were seen once, and the ten largest hold 0.37%. The specimen sequenced was naive CD4+ T cells from PBMCs. The receptors were gathered from a young man in good health. Some clones in this sample may be carry-over from other donors' samples. The CDR3 runs from the conserved cysteine through the conserved F or W. D genes are given only for firm matches. The size of a clone is reported for some rows only, either as once, few or many, or as a class for expanded clones.

V gene: TRBV15; D gene: -; clone size: -; J gene: TRBJ2-3; CDR3 DNA: TGTGCCACCAGCATCGGATCCACAGATACGCAGTATTTT; CDR3 protein: CATSIGSTDTQYF
V gene: TRBV5-4; D gene: -; clone size: once; J gene: TRBJ2-5; CDR3 DNA: TGTGCCAGCAGCTTGTTGTCGGCGAACCAAGAGACCCAGTACTTC; CDR3 protein: CASSLLSANQETQYF
V gene: TRBV7-3; D gene: TRBD1; clone size: once; J gene: TRBJ2-1; CDR3 DNA: TGTGCCAGCAGCTTATTGGACAGGGGATACAATGAGCAGTTCTTC; CDR3 protein: CASSLLDRGYNEQFF
V gene: TRBV7-3; D gene: -; clone size: -; J gene: TRBJ2-5; CDR3 DNA: TGTGCCAGCAGCCCAAACGCAGGGCAAGAGACCCAGTACTTC; CDR3 protein: CASSPNAGQETQYF
V gene: TRBV7-2; D gene: -; clone size: -; J gene: TRBJ1-5; CDR3 DNA: TGTGCCAGCAGCCCCCCCACCCCCCCAGGGCTTAGCAATCAGCCCCAGCATTTT; CDR3 protein: CASSPPTPPGLSNQPQHF
V gene: TRBV27; D gene: -; clone size: -; J gene: TRBJ1-2; CDR3 DNA: TGTGCCAGCAGAATACAGAGCGAGTCAGGAGACTATGGCTACACCTTC; CDR3 protein: CASRIQSESGDYGYTF
V gene: TRBV2; D gene: TRBD2; clone size: -; J gene: TRBJ2-7; CDR3 DNA: TGTGCCAGCAGTGAAGCGGGCGGGAGGGACGAGCAGTACTTC; CDR3 protein: CASSEAGGRDEQYF
V gene: TRBV2; D gene: TRBD2; clone size: once; J gene: TRBJ2-2; CDR3 DNA: TGTGCCAGCAGTGGGCTAGCGGGAGGGAAAGGGACCGGGGAGCTGTTTTTT; CDR3 protein: CASSGLAGGKGTGELFF
V gene: TRBV5-5; D gene: TRBD1; clone size: -; J gene: TRBJ1-4; CDR3 DNA: TGTGCCAGCAGGGGGATGGACAGGGGTGAAAAACTGTTTTTT; CDR3 protein: CASRGMDRGEKLFF
V gene: TRBV6-6; D gene: -; clone size: -; J gene: TRBJ1-1; CDR3 DNA: TGTGCCAGCACCCTGAATGAACAGGCTTTCTTT; CDR3 protein: CASTLNEQAFF
V gene: TRBV6-1; D gene: -; clone size: -; J gene: TRBJ1-3; CDR3 DNA: TGTGCCAGCAGTGCTGCAGGGAAATACTACTCTGGAAACACCATATATTTT; CDR3 protein: CASSAAGKYYSGNTIYF
V gene: TRBV7-8; D gene: -; clone size: -; J gene: TRBJ2-7; CDR3 DNA: TGTGCCAGCAGCCTGGGACGAAGGTCCAATGCCGAGCAGTACTTC; CDR3 protein: CASSLGRRSNAEQYF
V gene: TRBV28; D gene: -; clone size: -; J gene: TRBJ2-3; CDR3 DNA: TGTGCCAGTACCTCCGGCGACTTAGATACGCAGTATTTT; CDR3 protein: CASTSGDLDTQYF
V gene: TRBV6-6; D gene: -; clone size: -; J gene: TRBJ1-1; CDR3 DNA: TGTGCCAGCAGTTTTTCAGTGGGCACTGAAGCTTTCTTT; CDR3 protein: CASSFSVGTEAFF
V gene: TRBV9; D gene: TRBD1; clone size: -; J gene: TRBJ2-6; CDR3 DNA: TGTGCCAGCAGCGTTCCTCCCGGGACAGGGGGCTCTGGGGCCAACGTCCTGACTTTC; CDR3 protein: CASSVPPGTGGSGANVLTF
V gene: TRBV18; D gene: TRBD1; clone size: -; J gene: TRBJ2-5; CDR3 DNA: TGTGCCAGCTCACCGGGACAGGGGGATTCAGAGACCCAGTACTTC; CDR3 protein: CASSPGQGDSETQYF
V gene: TRBV28; D gene: -; clone size: once; J gene: TRBJ1-5; CDR3 DNA: TGTGCCAGCAGTCTGTGGGGGGGGAGCAATCAGCCCCAGCATTTT; CDR3 protein: CASSLWGGSNQPQHF
V gene: TRBV19; D gene: -; clone size: -; J gene: TRBJ2-7; CDR3 DNA: TGTGCCAGTAGCGGCGACCTCAAGTCCCGTTACGAGCAGTACTTC; CDR3 protein: CASSGDLKSRYEQYF
V gene: TRBV28; D gene: -; clone size: -; J gene: TRBJ1-5; CDR3 DNA: TGTGCCAGCAGTTTCTCAGGTCGATGGGGGTATAGCAATCAGCCCCAGCATTTT; CDR3 protein: CASSFSGRWGYSNQPQHF
V gene: TRBV9; D gene: -; clone size: once; J gene: TRBJ2-1; CDR3 DNA: TGTGCCAGCAGCGTAGCTACGGCGAATGAGCAGTTCTTC; CDR3 protein: CASSVATANEQFF
V gene: TRBV28; D gene: TRBD1; clone size: -; J gene: TRBJ1-5; CDR3 DNA: TGTGCCAGCAGTGCGTGGACAGGGCTTCCCCCCAATCAGCCCCAGCATTTT; CDR3 protein: CASSAWTGLPPNQPQHF
V gene: TRBV6-1; D gene: -; clone size: -; J gene: TRBJ2-7; CDR3 DNA: TGTGCCAGCAGTGATGCGGGCAAGCCCTACGAGCAGTACTTC; CDR3 protein: CASSDAGKPYEQYF
V gene: TRBV2; D gene: -; clone size: -; J gene: TRBJ2-7; CDR3 DNA: TGTGCCAGCAGGAAGGGAGCGGAGGACTACGAGCAGTACTTC; CDR3 protein: CASRKGAEDYEQYF
V gene: TRBV7-2; D gene: -; clone size: -; J gene: TRBJ2-1; CDR3 DNA: TGTGCCAGCAGCTTATCGGGCGGGACGGGGTACAATGAGCAGTTCTTC; CDR3 protein: CASSLSGGTGYNEQFF
V gene: TRBV7-9; D gene: -; clone size: -; J gene: TRBJ1-2; CDR3 DNA: TGTGCCAGCAGCCTCGAAGTGGGGACTAACTATGGCTACACCTTC; CDR3 protein: CASSLEVGTNYGYTF
V gene: TRBV7-2; D gene: -; clone size: -; J gene: TRBJ2-2; CDR3 DNA: TGTGCCAGCAGCATGAGGACCGAGAACACCGGGGAGCTGTTTTTT; CDR3 protein: CASSMRTENTGELFF
V gene: TRBV5-1; D gene: TRBD2; clone size: -; J gene: TRBJ2-1; CDR3 DNA: TGCGCCAGCAGCACCTCGGGACTAGCGGGAGGGGGTGAGCAGTTCTTC; CDR3 protein: CASSTSGLAGGGEQFF
V gene: TRBV2; D gene: TRBD1; clone size: -; J gene: TRBJ2-2; CDR3 DNA: TGTGCCAGCAGTGAATGGACAGGGGCCACCGGGGAGCTGTTTTTT; CDR3 protein: CASSEWTGATGELFF
V gene: TRBV5-1; D gene: TRBD2; clone size: -; J gene: TRBJ2-7; CDR3 DNA: TGCGCCAGCAGACCCAGCGGGAAGAGCTCCTACGAGCAGTACTTC; CDR3 protein: CASRPSGKSSYEQYF
V gene: TRBV27; D gene: -; clone size: -; J gene: TRBJ2-7; CDR3 DNA: TGTGCCAGCAGTTTATCGGTACGGACCAGCGAGCAGTACTTC; CDR3 protein: CASSLSVRTSEQYF
V gene: TRBV6-6; D gene: -; clone size: -; J gene: TRBJ2-7; CDR3 DNA: TGTGCCAGCATTACTCCAGGGTCCTACGAGCAGTACTTC; CDR3 protein: CASITPGSYEQYF
V gene: TRBV5-1; D gene: TRBD2; clone size: -; J gene: TRBJ2-3; CDR3 DNA: TGCGCCAGCAGCCGCCTTCGTAGCGGGAGCACAGATACGCAGTATTTT; CDR3 protein: CASSRLRSGSTDTQYF
V gene: TRBV27; D gene: -; clone size: -; J gene: TRBJ1-6; CDR3 DNA: TGTGCCAGCAGTTTTCGGTATTCACCCCTCCACTTT; CDR3 protein: CASSFRYSPLHF
V gene: TRBV6-5; D gene: -; clone size: -; J gene: TRBJ1-2; CDR3 DNA: TGTGCCAGCACCCAGGCAGGGGATGGCTACACCTTC; CDR3 protein: CASTQAGDGYTF
V gene: TRBV18; D gene: TRBD1; clone size: -; J gene: TRBJ1-1; CDR3 DNA: TGTGCCAGCTCCCTGGGACAGGGGGTTGCTGAAGCTTTCTTT; CDR3 protein: CASSLGQGVAEAFF
V gene: TRBV6-5; D gene: TRBD1; clone size: -; J gene: TRBJ1-2; CDR3 DNA: TGTGCCAGCAGTTACTCGAGGGACAGGGTTTATGGCTACACCTTC; CDR3 protein: CASSYSRDRVYGYTF
V gene: TRBV19; D gene: -; clone size: once; J gene: TRBJ1-1; CDR3 DNA: TGTGCCAGTAGTATTAAGGGTTCAAGCACTGAAGCTTTCTTT; CDR3 protein: CASSIKGSSTEAFF